Sequencing of this T cell receptor beta chain was carried out in a study of T cell responses to AZD1222 COVID-19 vaccine. Only in-frame clones appear in the TCRdb table, and some are missing; sequencing was by immunoSEQ multiplex PCR. This table has about 130,000 clones, 90% appearing once. Germline loops: CDR1 LNHDA, CDR2 SQIVND (reference sequence). V gave up 5 bases and J gave up 5 bases; unmatched junction bases: 4. CDR3 length equals 13 residues. The origin of this receptor is an adult in good health. The source material was peripheral blood, sampled on day 0 of AZD1222 vaccination. This chain links TRBV19 with TRBJ1-1; TRBD1 agrees at 8 bases. CDR3 sequence reads: CASSQGARTEAFF. The CDR3 coding sequence is TGTGCCAGTAGTCAGGGGGCTCGGACTGAAGCTTTCTTT.